A selection of T cell receptor beta chains follows, all from one sample in a study of post-analysis software for immune sequencing data. TCRdb independently ran MiXCR on the PCR reads; one entry per CDR3 protein. The sample holds 750,000 to 900,000 distinct CDR3 sequences; 46% are singletons and the top ten take roughly 4.4%. The source material was blood. These receptors were collected from a girl aged 10 to 17 with multiple sclerosis. The CDR3 runs from the conserved cysteine through the conserved F or W. D genes are given only for firm matches. The size of a clone is reported for some rows only, either as once, few or many, or as a class for expanded clones.

cdr3_length clone_size d_call j_call v_call cdr3_aa cdr3_nt
15 NA TRBD1 TRBJ2-1 TRBV19 CASSFGQGAAVEQFF TGTGCCAGTAGCTTCGGACAGGGGGCAGCTGTTGAGCAGTTCTTC
11 once NA TRBJ2-2 TRBV6-2/TRBV6-3 CASSYIGELFF TGTGCCAGCAGTTATATCGGGGAGCTGTTTTTT
14 NA NA TRBJ2-7 TRBV7-2 CASSLGPSPYEQYF TGTGCCAGCAGCTTAGGGCCCAGCCCTTACGAGCAGTACTTC
13 NA TRBD1 TRBJ2-7 TRBV28 CASTEGQWDEQYF TGTGCCAGCACTGAGGGACAGTGGGACGAGCAGTACTTC
14 NA TRBD2 TRBJ2-1 TRBV27 CASIPPGLATEQFF TGTGCCAGCATACCCCCGGGACTAGCAACTGAGCAGTTCTTC
18 NA NA TRBJ2-1 TRBV5-1 CASSFWTAGSMGYNEQFF TGCGCCAGCAGCTTCTGGACAGCCGGGAGTATGGGATACAATGAGCAGTTCTTC
14 few NA TRBJ1-1 TRBV5-1 CASSPTDGNTEAFF TGCGCCAGCAGCCCTACGGACGGGAACACTGAAGCTTTCTTT
15 NA TRBD1 TRBJ2-7 TRBV25-1 CASSEYGRQGYEQYF TGTGCCAGCAGTGAATATGGGCGACAGGGGTACGAGCAGTACTTC
11 NA NA TRBJ2-4 TRBV12-3/TRBV12-4 CASGVGYIQYF TGTGCCAGCGGGGTAGGGTACATTCAGTACTTC
13 few NA TRBJ2-3 TRBV29-1 CSVVGQHTDTQYF TGCAGCGTCGTGGGACAACACACAGATACGCAGTATTTT
12 few NA TRBJ2-5 TRBV28 CASSEVQETQYF TGTGCCAGCAGTGAGGTCCAAGAGACCCAGTACTTC
15 NA TRBD1 TRBJ2-2 TRBV2 CASSDRTGFTGELFF TGTGCCAGCAGTGACCGGACAGGGTTCACCGGGGAGCTGTTTTTT
16 NA NA TRBJ1-2 TRBV9 CASSVVPGAETYGYTF TGTGCCAGCAGCGTAGTGCCGGGCGCTGAAACCTATGGCTACACCTTC
15 NA TRBD2 TRBJ2-5 TRBV6-9 CANSKSGGYQETQYF TGTGCCAACAGCAAGAGCGGGGGGTACCAAGAGACCCAGTACTTC
16 few TRBD2 TRBJ2-5 TRBV9 CASSQGTSGYQETQYF TGTGCCAGCTCTCAGGGGACTAGCGGGTACCAAGAGACCCAGTACTTC
18 NA TRBD2 TRBJ2-7 TRBV6-1 CASSEALTSGSLPYEQYF TGTGCCAGCAGTGAAGCGTTGACTAGCGGGAGTCTCCCCTACGAGCAGTACTTC
12 few NA TRBJ2-7 TRBV12-3/TRBV12-4 CASKNSRGTQYF TGTGCCAGCAAGAACTCCAGGGGTACCCAGTACTTC
14 few TRBD1 TRBJ2-7 TRBV27 CASSLSQGAYEQYF TGTGCCAGCAGTTTATCCCAGGGGGCCTACGAGCAGTACTTC
15 NA NA TRBJ2-7 TRBV9 CASSLIPGPSYEQYF TGTGCCAGCAGCCTAATTCCGGGGCCCTCCTACGAGCAGTACTTC
16 NA TRBD2 TRBJ2-1 TRBV7-2 CASSAFRLAGDSEQFF TGTGCCAGCAGCGCCTTTAGGCTAGCGGGAGATAGTGAGCAGTTCTTC
15 NA TRBD2 TRBJ2-7 TRBV20-1 CSARDGWGLASEQYF TGCAGTGCTAGAGATGGGTGGGGACTAGCATCCGAGCAGTACTTC
13 NA NA TRBJ1-6 TRBV7-9 CASSESRSTPLHF TGTGCCAGCAGCGAGAGCCGATCAACACCCCTCCACTTT
16 NA TRBD1 TRBJ1-1 TRBV7-9 CASRPGQAVMNTEAFF TGTGCCAGCAGACCGGGACAGGCTGTTATGAACACTGAAGCTTTCTTT
15 NA TRBD1 TRBJ2-1 TRBV25-1 CASRSQGQSYNEQFF TGTGCCAGCAGGTCGCAGGGACAGTCCTACAATGAGCAGTTCTTC
12 few TRBD1 TRBJ2-3 TRBV7-2 CASSSTGGSQYF TGTGCCAGCAGCTCGACAGGGGGCTCGCAGTATTTT
16 NA TRBD2 TRBJ2-1 TRBV6-5 CASSPLAGGAYNEQFF TGTGCCAGCAGCCCTCTAGCGGGAGGGGCCTACAATGAGCAGTTCTTC
17 few NA TRBJ1-5 TRBV10-3 CAISEGFGGRSNQPQHF TGTGCCATCAGTGAGGGATTTGGGGGGCGAAGCAATCAGCCCCAGCATTTT
16 NA NA TRBJ2-1 TRBV24-1 CATSDPTALLGNEQFF TGTGCCACCAGTGATCCCACAGCTCTTCTGGGCAATGAGCAGTTCTTC
14 NA NA TRBJ1-5 TRBV12-3/TRBV12-4 CASRQGTWDQPQHF TGTGCCAGCAGGCAAGGGACTTGGGACCAGCCCCAGCATTTT
16 few TRBD2 TRBJ2-5 TRBV6-1 CASITEAGAVQETQYF TGTGCCAGCATAACCGAAGCGGGAGCCGTCCAAGAGACCCAGTACTTC
15 NA NA TRBJ2-7 TRBV4-3 CASSQAGHSYNEQYF TGCGCCAGCAGCCAAGCGGGCCATTCCTACAATGAGCAGTACTTC
16 NA NA TRBJ2-3 TRBV28 CATQQTVRSHTDTQYF TGTGCCACCCAGCAGACAGTTAGGTCCCACACAGATACGCAGTATTTT
17 many TRBD2 TRBJ2-3 TRBV7-8 CASSSPGLATRTDTQYF TGTGCCAGCAGCTCACCGGGACTAGCGACCCGCACAGATACGCAGTATTTT
15 NA NA TRBJ1-1 TRBV18 CASSPVRALNTEAFF TGTGCCAGCTCACCCGTCCGGGCCCTGAACACTGAAGCTTTCTTT
12 NA NA TRBJ2-7 TRBV29-1 CSVRDGDYEQYF TGCAGCGTTAGGGACGGAGACTACGAGCAGTACTTC
16 NA NA TRBJ2-6 TRBV15 CATSPRIGSGANVLTF TGTGCCACCAGCCCCCGGATTGGGTCTGGGGCCAACGTCCTGACTTTC
14 NA NA TRBJ2-5 TRBV3-1 CASSQGIGQETQYF TGTGCCAGCAGCCAAGGGATAGGCCAAGAGACCCAGTACTTC
14 NA NA TRBJ1-2 TRBV7-2 CASSLAQGHYGYTF TGTGCCAGCAGCTTAGCGCAGGGCCACTATGGCTACACCTTC
15 few NA TRBJ2-7 TRBV29-1 CSVGVGAATTYEQYF TGCAGCGTTGGAGTCGGCGCCGCAACCACCTACGAGCAGTACTTC
17 NA TRBD2 TRBJ2-5 TRBV10-3 CAISESTSGRGRETQYF TGTGCCATCAGTGAGTCAACTAGCGGGAGGGGTCGAGAGACCCAGTACTTC
15 NA TRBD1 TRBJ2-5 TRBV15 CATTPDRGFRETQYF TGTGCCACCACCCCGGACAGGGGATTCAGGGAGACCCAGTACTTC
16 NA NA TRBJ2-5 TRBV20-1 CSARVVPPGYQETQYF TGCAGTGCTAGAGTTGTGCCACCGGGGTACCAAGAGACCCAGTACTTC
13 NA TRBD1 TRBJ2-7 TRBV29-1 CSAGQGVPYEQYF TGCAGCGCTGGACAGGGGGTTCCCTACGAGCAGTACTTC
15 NA NA TRBJ2-5 TRBV19 CASSMGGRPQETQYF TGTGCCAGTAGTATGGGTGGACGTCCACAAGAGACCCAGTACTTC
17 few NA TRBJ2-1 TRBV7-8 CASSLGPSWGRYNEQFF TGTGCCAGCAGCCTGGGCCCTAGCTGGGGGAGGTACAATGAGCAGTTCTTC
18 NA TRBD1 TRBJ2-7 TRBV7-9 CASSGPGQGARGTYEQYF TGTGCCAGCAGCGGTCCGGGACAGGGGGCGCGGGGTACCTACGAGCAGTACTTC
16 NA TRBD1 TRBJ1-2 TRBV4-2 CASSQDVLGTGDGYTF TGTGCCAGCAGCCAAGATGTTTTAGGGACAGGTGATGGCTACACCTTC
12 NA NA TRBJ2-5 TRBV29-1 CSVEGGPREQYF TGCAGCGTTGAGGGGGGACCCCGGGAGCAGTACTTC
12 NA NA TRBJ2-1 TRBV29-1 CSVAGTGDEQFF TGCAGCGTCGCGGGGACCGGGGATGAGCAGTTCTTC
16 NA TRBD2 TRBJ2-2 TRBV12-5 CASGAGTSGNTGELFF TGTGCTAGTGGCGCAGGGACTAGCGGAAACACCGGGGAGCTGTTTTTT
13 NA NA TRBJ2-5 TRBV6-6 CASSYRMQETQYF TGTGCCAGCAGTTACCGCATGCAAGAGACCCAGTACTTC
15 few NA TRBJ2-7 TRBV4-3 CASSQDKWSSYEQYF TGCGCCAGCAGCCAAGATAAGTGGAGCTCCTACGAGCAGTACTTC
18 few TRBD2 TRBJ2-5 TRBV7-9 CASSFTRTSGGNQETQYF TGTGCCAGCAGCTTTACCCGGACTAGCGGAGGGAATCAAGAGACCCAGTACTTC
14 NA NA TRBJ2-1 TRBV10-3 CAISPTERKETQFF TGTGCCATCAGTCCGACAGAGAGAAAAGAGACCCAGTTCTTC
16 NA TRBD2 TRBJ2-1 TRBV27 CASSRLAGAFYNEQFF TGTGCCAGCAGTCGACTAGCGGGAGCCTTCTACAATGAGCAGTTCTTC